This T cell receptor beta chain was sequenced in a study of cytomegalovirus exposure and HLA in healthy donors. Study results and limitations: Later analysis identified a missense DCLRE1C variant that was linked to TCR beta V- and J-gene trimming. Clonal expansion was found to be greater in HLA-associated TCR beta chains than in equally common others in a later analysis.

The primer mix had 60 Vbeta and 13 Jbeta primers. The method was immunoSEQ multiplex PCR; TCRdb's version includes in-frame clones alone and lacks a portion of them. The table shows roughly 130,000 clones, with almost 85% occurring only once. From germline, CDR1 is MNHEY and CDR2 SVGAGI. Trimming left V 0 bases short and J 2 bases short, with 5 bases between. This CDR3 has 14 residues. On this clone itself: What it binds is not known.

The TCR was taken from a boy younger than 10 in good health and CMV-seronegative. The chain is built from TRBV6-5 and TRBJ1-5; weak D call: TRBD1 (5 bases). Specimen: PBMCs. The DNA for the CDR3 is TGTGCCAGCAGTTACTCACAGGGCAATCAGCCCCAGCATTTT. Translated, it gives CASSYSQGNQPQHF.